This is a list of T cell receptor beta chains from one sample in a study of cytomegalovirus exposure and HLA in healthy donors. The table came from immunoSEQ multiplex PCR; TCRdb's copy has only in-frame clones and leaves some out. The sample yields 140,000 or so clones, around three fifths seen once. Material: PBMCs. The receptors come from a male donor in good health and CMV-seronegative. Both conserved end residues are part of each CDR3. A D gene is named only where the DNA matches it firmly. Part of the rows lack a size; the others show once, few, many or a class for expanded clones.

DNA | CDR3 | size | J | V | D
TGTGCCAGCACCACAGGCGCTCAGCCCCAGCATTTT | CASTTGAQPQHF | - | TRBJ1-5 | TRBV7-2 | -
TGTGCCAGCAGTGGATCGTACAGAAGCTCCTACGAGCAGTACTTC | CASSGSYRSSYEQYF | - | TRBJ2-7 | TRBV6-1 | -
TGTGCCAGCACCGGACAGGGTCCTACCTGCGAGCAGTACTTC | CASTGQGPTCEQYF | - | TRBJ2-7 | TRBV7-9 | TRBD1
TGTGCCAGCAGCGCGGGCTCGGTGGGCGCTCTCGACGAGCAGTACTTC | CASSAGSVGALDEQYF | - | TRBJ2-7 | TRBV5-4 | -
TGTGCCACCAGCAGAGATCTCGGAGGAGTTAATTCACCCCTCCACTTT | CATSRDLGGVNSPLHF | - | TRBJ1-6 | TRBV15 | -
TGCAGCGTTGAAGATCTCGAGGGGGAGAGGACCCAGTACTTC | CSVEDLEGERTQYF | - | TRBJ2-5 | TRBV29-1 | -
TGTGCCAGCAGCTTGGGGACTAGCGGTACCGGGGAGCTGTTTTTT | CASSLGTSGTGELFF | - | TRBJ2-2 | TRBV5-4 | TRBD2
TGTGCCAGCAGCGTAGCGACAGAAAACTATGGCTACACCTTC | CASSVATENYGYTF | - | TRBJ1-2 | TRBV9 | -
TGTGCCAGCAGTTACTCGACGGGGTATGAGCAGTTCTTC | CASSYSTGYEQFF | few | TRBJ2-1 | TRBV6-5 | -
TGTGCCAGCCGGGGGACTAACTATGGCTACACCTTC | CASRGTNYGYTF | - | TRBJ1-2 | TRBV7-9 | -
TGTGCCTGGAGTGTCAGGGGGGATCAGCCCCAGCATTTT | CAWSVRGDQPQHF | - | TRBJ1-5 | TRBV30 | TRBD1
TGCGCCAGCAGCGCCTCAGGGGGCGATCAGCCCCAGCATTTT | CASSASGGDQPQHF | - | TRBJ1-5 | TRBV5-1 | TRBD1
TGTGCCAGCAAGCGAAGGGGACAGGGGGCCGTGGAGACCCAGTACTTC | CASKRRGQGAVETQYF | - | TRBJ2-5 | TRBV27 | TRBD1
TGTGCCACCAGCAGGGAGTCTACCTCCTACGAGCAGTACTTC | CATSRESTSYEQYF | - | TRBJ2-7 | TRBV15 | -
TGTGCCAGCAGCCCCAGCGGGCAGGGGGCCACTAATGAAAAACTGTTTTTT | CASSPSGQGATNEKLFF | - | TRBJ1-4 | TRBV4-2 | TRBD1
TGCGCCAGCAGCTATGGGACAGGTACTATGAACACTGAAGCTTTCTTT | CASSYGTGTMNTEAFF | few | TRBJ1-1 | TRBV5-1 | TRBD1
TGTGCCAGCAGCTTAGGAGGGGGGGATTCACCCCTCCACTTT | CASSLGGGDSPLHF | - | TRBJ1-6 | TRBV7-6 | -
TGTGCCAGCACGAATGAGCGGGGGGGGAACACCGGGGAGCTGTTTTTT | CASTNERGGNTGELFF | - | TRBJ2-2 | TRBV5-5 | TRBD2
TGTGCCAGCAGCTTAGAGGCACGGGATCGCCATGCTTTCTTT | CASSLEARDRHAFF | - | TRBJ1-1 | TRBV7-8 | -
TGCGCCAGCAGCCACGCGACAGGGGCGCGGTTGAGCTCCTACAATGAGCAGTTCTTC | CASSHATGARLSSYNEQFF | - | TRBJ2-1 | TRBV4-1 | TRBD1
TGTGCCAGCAGCCCGGGGACAGGGGGCCGGTCGGAGCAGTTCTTC | CASSPGTGGRSEQFF | - | TRBJ2-1 | TRBV9 | TRBD1
TGTGCCAGCAGTGGTAGCAGCTCAGAAGCTAACTATGGCTACACCTTC | CASSGSSSEANYGYTF | few | TRBJ1-2 | TRBV2 | -
TGCGCCAGCAGCTTGGCCGGGTGGGGCGCCCAAGAGACCCAGTACTTC | CASSLAGWGAQETQYF | - | TRBJ2-5 | TRBV5-1 | -
TGTGCCAGCAGGGGAGACCGGGCTCAGTTCTTC | CASRGDRAQFF | - | TRBJ2-1 | TRBV7-2 | -
TGTGCCGGGGGAACCGGGGGCCAAGAGACCCAGTACTTC | CAGGTGGQETQYF | - | TRBJ2-5 | TRBV5-4 | -
TGTGCCAGCAGTAGCAGGGTTATCCCCCCATATGAGCAGTTCTTC | CASSSRVIPPYEQFF | - | TRBJ2-1 | TRBV6-5 | -
TGTGCCACCAGCGGGGGCGCGGATGAGCAGTTCTTC | CATSGGADEQFF | - | TRBJ2-1 | TRBV15 | -
TGTGCCAGCAGCCAACTTACTCCAACTAATGAAAAACTGTTTTTT | CASSQLTPTNEKLFF | - | TRBJ1-4 | TRBV14 | -
TGTGCCAGCAGCATAGACAGGCTCGCGACTGAAGCTTTCTTT | CASSIDRLATEAFF | - | TRBJ1-1 | TRBV7-9 | -
TGTGCCAGCAGTTTTACCGGTAGCCCCTACGAGCAGTACTTC | CASSFTGSPYEQYF | - | TRBJ2-7 | TRBV9 | -
TGTGCCAGCAGCGTAGGGGCTAGCGGGGGGCATGACTACGAGCAGTACTTC | CASSVGASGGHDYEQYF | - | TRBJ2-7 | TRBV9 | TRBD2
TGTGCCAGCAGTTCAGGGGGTTGGGGCACTGAAGCTTTCTTT | CASSSGGWGTEAFF | few | TRBJ1-1 | TRBV6-5 | TRBD1
TGCAGCGTTGTTCCAGGGCCCACCGGGGAGCTGTTTTTT | CSVVPGPTGELFF | - | TRBJ2-2 | TRBV29-1 | -
TGTGCCAGCAGTCCGAACTCCAATGAGCAGTTCTTC | CASSPNSNEQFF | few | TRBJ2-1 | TRBV28 | -
TGTGCCAGCAGCTTGGAGCCAAGACAGGTTCAAGGGACTAATGAAAAACTGTTTTTT | CASSLEPRQVQGTNEKLFF | - | TRBJ1-4 | TRBV5-4 | -
TGTGCCAGCAGCAGCCCCGGGGAGCTGTTTTTT | CASSSPGELFF | - | TRBJ2-2 | TRBV9 | -
TGTGCCACCAGCGGTCCCGCAGGGGAGACCCAGTACTTC | CATSGPAGETQYF | - | TRBJ2-5 | TRBV15 | -
TGTGCCAGCAGAGAGGGACTGCTCTACGAGCAGTACTTC | CASREGLLYEQYF | few | TRBJ2-7 | TRBV6-1 | -
TGTGCCAGTAGTATATTGGGACAGGCCCTCCTCAATCAGCCCCAGCATTTT | CASSILGQALLNQPQHF | few | TRBJ1-5 | TRBV19 | TRBD1
TGTGCCAGCAGTCAAGCCCGAGACAGACAGGGGACTAATTCACCCCTCCACTTT | CASSQARDRQGTNSPLHF | once | TRBJ1-6 | TRBV6-1 | TRBD1
TGTGCTAGTGGACCAGGGGTGGTGGGCATGAAGCAGTTCTTC | CASGPGVVGMKQFF | few | TRBJ2-1 | TRBV12-5 | -
TGTGCCAGCTCACCATCAGGGGGCGGGAGTGAGCAGTTCTTC | CASSPSGGGSEQFF | - | TRBJ2-1 | TRBV18 | -
TGTGCCAGCAGCTTAGGTGGCGGGGAGACCCAGTACTTC | CASSLGGGETQYF | - | TRBJ2-5 | TRBV7-2 | -
TGTGCCAGCAGAAACCAGGGGGCGTTTAGCACAGATACGCAGTATTTT | CASRNQGAFSTDTQYF | - | TRBJ2-3 | TRBV27 | TRBD1
TGCGCCAGCAGCTTACGGGTGACCTTCTACAATGAGCAGTTCTTC | CASSLRVTFYNEQFF | - | TRBJ2-1 | TRBV5-1 | -
TGTGCCAGCGAGATCTCGACAGCTAAAGAGACCCAGTACTTC | CASEISTAKETQYF | - | TRBJ2-5 | TRBV6-1 | -
TGTGCCAGCAGTCCACCTAGCGGGGGGGCGTGGACGCAGTATTTT | CASSPPSGGAWTQYF | - | TRBJ2-3 | TRBV28 | TRBD2
TGTGCCAGCAGCGTTTCAGGGCGCTCCTACGAGCAGTACTTC | CASSVSGRSYEQYF | - | TRBJ2-7 | TRBV9 | -
TGTGCCGCGGGACAGGGGCATGGCTACACCTTC | CAAGQGHGYTF | - | TRBJ1-2 | TRBV28 | TRBD1
TGCAGCGTTGTGTGGCAAATGAACACTGAAGCTTTCTTT | CSVVWQMNTEAFF | - | TRBJ1-1 | TRBV29-1 | -
TGTGCCAGCATCAGGACAGACGGCTATGGCTACACCTTC | CASIRTDGYGYTF | few | TRBJ1-2 | TRBV5-6 | -
TGTGCCAGCAGCCGGACAGCCTCCAATCAGCCCCAGCATTTT | CASSRTASNQPQHF | - | TRBJ1-5 | TRBV25-1 | -
TGTGCCAGCAGCTTAAGTGGCGGGACTATCACTTACGGGGGCGAGCAGTACTTC | CASSLSGGTITYGGEQYF | - | TRBJ2-7 | TRBV7-9 | TRBD2
TGTGCCAGCAGTGAAGGTGCAACTGGAGGAGAGACCCAGTACTTC | CASSEGATGGETQYF | - | TRBJ2-5 | TRBV2 | -
TGTGCCAGCAGTTTGGAACAGGGTGGTGGCTACACCTTC | CASSLEQGGGYTF | - | TRBJ1-2 | TRBV27 | -
TGTGCCAGCAGTTACTTGACTAGGAGGGGAGAGACCCAGTACTTC | CASSYLTRRGETQYF | - | TRBJ2-5 | TRBV6-5 | -
TGTGCCAGCAGTGCAAGAAACAGGGGGCAGGGCAATCAGCCCCAGCATTTT | CASSARNRGQGNQPQHF | - | TRBJ1-5 | TRBV6-1 | TRBD1
TGCGCCAGCAGCTTGTCCCGTGGCGGGGGGGTCAATGAGCAGTTCTTC | CASSLSRGGGVNEQFF | once | TRBJ2-1 | TRBV5-1 | TRBD2
TGTGCCAGCAACCGTAACACAGCGAACACCGGGGAGCTGTTTTTT | CASNRNTANTGELFF | few | TRBJ2-2 | TRBV9 | -
TGCAGCGTTGAAGAATGGTTCACAGGGAAGGTAGATACGCAGTATTTT | CSVEEWFTGKVDTQYF | - | TRBJ2-3 | TRBV29-1 | -